These 15 T cell receptor beta chains were sequenced from one sample in a study of early T cells in non-severe SARS-CoV-2 infection. TCRdb used MiXCR to reprocess the 5' RACE reads, holding one entry per CDR3 protein. This repertoire shows around 64,000 distinct CDR3 sequences, roughly 13% found once; its top ten account for 1.3% to 1.5%. Sample: whole blood, taken at baseline. These receptors came from an adult who was a healthcare worker with PCR-confirmed SARS-CoV-2 infection or an uninfected control (not recorded which).

This chain uses TRBV20-1 with TRBJ1-1, with D maybe TRBD1 (6 bases). The V end was cut by 4 bases, the J end by 1 base, with 16 bases between. The CDR3 length is 15 residues. CDR1 is DFQATT, CDR2 SNEGSKA, per germline (reference sequence). CDR3 bases: TGCAGTGCTACTCCGGCGGACAGAGCGAACACTGAAGCTTTCTTT. Protein product: CSATPADRANTEAFF.

This clonotype was seen only a few times. The rearrangement uses TRBV5-1 and TRBJ1-5; D is unresolved. Germline V lookup: CDR1 SGHRS, CDR2 YFSETQ. Trimming removed 4 bases at V and 1 base at J, with 12 bases between. CDR3 size: 15 residues. CDR3 sequence: CASSLHGGSNQPQHF. CDR3 nucleotide sequence: TGCGCCAGCAGCCTCCACGGCGGGAGCAATCAGCCCCAGCATTTT.

This sequence joins TRBV19 and TRBJ2-7; TRBD1 is a possible D gene (6 bases). Germline lookup yields CDR1 LNHDA and CDR2 SQIVND (reference sequence). The V gene lost 8 bases and the J gene lost 5 bases, with 19 bases spanning the gap. This CDR3 has 14 amino acids. The CDR3 sequence is CASATGDSRDEQYF. The CDR3 DNA reads TGTGCCAGTGCGACAGGTGATTCTCGCGACGAGCAGTACTTC.

The table lists this clonotype with many counts. The chain has TRBV20-1 and TRBJ2-7; maybe TRBD1 (5 bases). V lost 0 bases and J 3 bases, leaving 15 bases between the germline ends. Germline assignment: CDR1 DFQATT and CDR2 SNEGSKA (reference sequence). The CDR3 is 15 amino acids. CDR3 in amino acids: CSARDLGQGNYEQYF. Here the CDR3 DNA reads TGCAGTGCTAGAGATCTGGGCCAGGGCAACTACGAGCAGTACTTC.

J is TRBJ1-2 and V is TRBV7-9; 8 positions match TRBD1. Germline V gene lookup returns CDR1 SEHNR and CDR2 FQNEAQ (reference sequence). The CDR3 is made up of 15 amino acids. V gave up 4 bases and J gave up 6 bases; unmatched junction bases: 10. CDR3 nucleotide sequence: TGTGCCAGCAGCTCAACTGGGACAGGAAATAATGGCTACACCTTC. Translated, it gives CASSSTGTGNNGYTF.

This clonotype appeared many times. The chain combines TRBV4-2 with TRBJ2-5; 11 nucleotides align to TRBD1. This CDR3 region has 15 residues. V was clipped by 5 bases and J by 2 bases; unmatched bases: 4. Germline loops: CDR1 LGHNA, CDR2 YNFKEQ. CDR3 sequence (DNA): TGTGCCAGCAGCTCGGGACAGGGGGATCAAGAGACCCAGTACTTC. Translated: CASSSGQGDQETQYF.

This clonotype was detected only a few times. The rearrangement uses TRBV27 and TRBJ1-6; a possible D gene is TRBD1 (5 bases). Deletions cut 2 bases from V and 6 bases from J, with 8 bases between. The CDR3 length is 14 residues. Germline CDR1 and CDR2: MNHEY and SMNVEV (reference sequence). The chain's CDR3 is CASSLRTRNSPLHF. CDR3 bases: TGTGCCAGCAGTTTACGGACACGTAATTCACCCCTCCACTTT.

The chain links TRBV20-1 to TRBJ2-7, with 13 bases lining up with TRBD2. The V segment lost 2 bases and the J segment 2 bases; nucleotides outside the gene matches: 12. Germline V gives CDR1 DFQATT, CDR2 SNEGSKA (reference sequence). The CDR3 runs to 18 residues. CDR3 nucleotides: TGCAGTGCTAGATTCCCCCTCCGGACTAGCGGGAGCCCCTACGAGCAGTACTTC. Protein sequence: CSARFPLRTSGSPYEQYF.

The chain recombines TRBV7-9 with TRBJ2-7; no reliable D call. V lost 6 bases and J 11 bases, leaving 17 bases between the germline ends. The CDR3 is made up of 12 amino acids. The V gene's germline CDR1 is SEHNR and CDR2 FQNEAQ (reference sequence). The CDR3 here is CASRAGEREKYF. The CDR3 DNA reads TGTGCCAGCAGAGCCGGAGAGAGAGAAAAGTACTTC.

The gene calls are TRBV19 and TRBJ2-7, with a weak D call TRBD1 (6 bases). Germline V lookup: CDR1 LNHDA, CDR2 SQIVND (reference sequence). V dropped 8 bases and J dropped 2 bases, with 13 bases sitting between them. The CDR3 covers 13 residues. The DNA for the CDR3 is TGTGCCAGTTCAAACAGGGAAACCTACGAGCAGTACTTC. As protein: CASSNRETYEQYF.

This clonotype was detected a few times. The genes are TRBV28 and TRBJ1-5; 8 bases agree with TRBD1. The CDR3 has 16 residues. V gave up 3 bases and J gave up 5 bases; unmatched junction bases: 9. CDR1 and CDR2 (germline): MDHEN, SYDVKM. The CDR3 DNA follows: TGTGCCAGCAGTTTTCCCCAGGGGGCTGGGTATCAGCCCCAGCATTTT. Translation: CASSFPQGAGYQPQHF.

The J gene is TRBJ2-2, the V gene TRBV6-6; no reliable D call. The germline CDR1 and CDR2 sequences are MNHNY and SVGAGI (reference sequence). The CDR3 sequence is 14 residues long. Between the trimmed V and J ends, which lost 7 bases and 4 bases, there was a span of 13 bases. CDR3 loop: CASTPRSATGELFF. The CDR3 bases are TGTGCCAGCACCCCGCGCAGCGCCACCGGGGAGCTGTTTTTT.

This clonotype has just a few counts. The chain's CDR3 is CASSLNRGQGAYSSYEQYF. DNA of the CDR3: TGTGCCAGCAGCTTAAACAGGGGACAGGGGGCATACAGTTCCTACGAGCAGTACTTC. This chain connects TRBV11-2 to TRBJ2-7, with 12 positions matching TRBD1. There are 19 residues in the CDR3. V trimming: 2 bases; J trimming: 1 base; junction bases outside the gene matches: 12. Germline assignment: CDR1 SGHAT and CDR2 FQNNGV.

This clonotype turned up a few times. Here the CDR3 reads CASSQFKKGEQYF. The CDR3 DNA is TGTGCCAGCAGCCAATTCAAAAAGGGCGAGCAGTACTTC. V gene TRBV14 combines with J gene TRBJ2-7; the D is unclear. The CDR3 is 13 amino acids. The V gene lost 2 bases and the J gene lost 6 bases, with 11 bases spanning the gap. Looked up from germline, CDR1 is SGHDN and CDR2 is FVKESK.

The table lists this clonotype with many counts. V gene TRBV28 combines with J gene TRBJ2-1, with 11 bases matching TRBD2. This CDR3 is 13 amino acids long. The germline V gene encodes CDR1 MDHEN and CDR2 SYDVKM. The J segment lost 7 bases and the V segment lost 7 bases, leaving 3 bases of the junction unmatched. The CDR3 nucleotides read TGTGCCAGCACCCTAGCGGGGGGAAATGAGCAGTTCTTC. This encodes CASTLAGGNEQFF.